The 17 T cell receptor beta chains listed next were all sequenced from one sample in a study of human T cells and chemical hapten exposure. One entry per CDR3 protein results from TCRdb running MiXCR on the RACE reads. This table holds 350,000 to 400,000 distinct CDR3 sequences, about 5.1% found once. This sample's time point: pre-sensitization, week 0. The treatment is: therapeutic diphenylcyclopropenone sensitization with weekly scalp DPC. The material was whole blood, obtained in connection with sensitization to the hapten diphenylcyclopropenone (DPC). The receptors come from a woman between 50 and 59 years old with alopecia areata. Some clones in this sample may be carry-over from other donors' samples.

This clonotype was found many times. The chain carries TRBV29-1 and TRBJ2-3; possibly TRBD1 for D (5 bases). CDR3 size: 13 residues. Trimming took off 8 bases at V and 0 bases at J, with 12 bases between the two ends. Germline-derived CDR1 and CDR2 are SQVTM and ANQGSEA. The CDR3 protein is CSYRQSSTDTQYF. Here the CDR3 DNA reads TGCAGCTACCGACAGTCTAGCACAGATACGCAGTATTTT.

The gene calls are TRBV12-3 or TRBV12-4 and TRBJ2-1, with 8 bases aligning to TRBD2. After removal of 7 bases from V and 0 bases from J, the junction contained 11 bases not matched to a gene. The CDR3 loop spans 17 amino acids. The CDR3 nucleotides read TGTGCCAGCACTTTGGAACTAGCGGAGAGCTCCTACAATGAGCAGTTCTTC. Translated, it gives CASTLELAESSYNEQFF.

Many counts were recorded for this clonotype. The chain is built from TRBV27 and TRBJ1-6; 8 bases line up with TRBD1. Germline V lookup: CDR1 MNHEY, CDR2 SMNVEV (reference sequence). J gave up 7 bases and V 10 bases, and 6 bases lay outside the gene matches. CDR3 length equals 13 residues. CDR3 nucleotide sequence: TGTGCCACAGCTCAGGGGGCGAATTCACCCCTCCACTTT. This encodes CATAQGANSPLHF.

This clonotype was observed a few times. CDR3 bases: TGTGCCAGCAGTTTATCGAGTGTCGGCAGGCCCCAGCATTTT. It encodes CASSLSSVGRPQHF. V usage is TRBV12-3 or TRBV12-4 and J usage is TRBJ1-5; D call uncertain. V was cut by 2 bases and J by 9 bases, with 14 bases left in between. This CDR3 has 14 amino acids.

This clonotype was recorded many times. The DNA of the CDR3 is TGTGCCAGCAGTTCATTGACAGGACGGAATGAAAAACTGTTTTTT. It translates to CASSSLTGRNEKLFF. V is TRBV12-3 or TRBV12-4 and J is TRBJ1-4, with D perhaps TRBD1 (6 bases). This CDR3 is built from 15 residues. The V gene lost 4 bases and the J gene lost 5 bases, with 14 bases spanning the gap.

In this sample, this clonotype turned up many times. The chain has TRBV5-3 and TRBJ2-1; 14 bases are shared with TRBD2. TRBV5-3 is designated an ORF whose function remains uncertain. The CDR3 loop spans 21 amino acids. V shed 4 bases and J 2 bases; nucleotides not matched to a gene: 17. The CDR3 spells CARSMIPGLAGVMEAYNEQFF. The CDR3 DNA is TGTGCCAGAAGCATGATACCGGGACTAGCGGGAGTGATGGAAGCCTACAATGAGCAGTTCTTC.

This clonotype has more than one count but fewer than ten. V gene TRBV14 combines with J gene TRBJ1-6; unclear D gene. The CDR3 extends over 17 amino acids. Germline-derived CDR1 and CDR2 are SGHDN and FVKESK. V gave up 1 base and J gave up 6 bases, with 16 bases separating them. The CDR3 DNA reads as TGTGCCAGCAGCCAAGTCTCACGGGCAGTCCTTAATTCACCCCTCCACTTT. Amino acid sequence: CASSQVSRAVLNSPLHF.

This clonotype was observed a handful of times. J is TRBJ1-2 and V is TRBV7-9, with D uncertain. Trimming shortened V by 4 bases and J by 1 base, and 10 bases separated the two germline ends. CDR3 length equals 14 residues. The germline V gene has CDR1 SEHNR and CDR2 FQNEAQ (reference sequence). DNA of the CDR3: TGTGCCAGCAGCTCCAGAACAAGTAACTATGGCTACACCTTC. This encodes CASSSRTSNYGYTF.

Ten or more counts support this clonotype. J is TRBJ2-7 and V is TRBV28; no clear D. The CDR3 has 15 amino acids. The germline V gene has CDR1 MDHEN and CDR2 SYDVKM. Trimming pared 6 bases from V and 3 bases from J, leaving 18 bases between. The CDR3 spells CASSLDSAANYEQYF. DNA for the CDR3: TGTGCCAGCAGCCTCGACTCCGCCGCCAACTACGAGCAGTACTTC. The variable domain in full, completed from reference TRBV28 and TRBJ2-7, reads DVKVTQSSRYLVKRTGEKVFLECVQDMDHENMFWYRQDPGLGLRLIYFSYDVKMKEKGDIPEGYSVSREKKERFSLILESASTNQTSMYLCASSLDSAANYEQYFGPGTRLTVT.

The chain combines TRBV5-1 with TRBJ2-3; tentatively, D is TRBD2 (6 bases). CDR3 size: 16 residues. Between the trimmed V and J ends, which lost 0 bases and 4 bases, there was a span of 15 bases. The germline gives CDR1 SGHRS, CDR2 YFSETQ. For the CDR3, the DNA is TGCGCCAGCAGCTTGGCCGCGGGACCCCCACCAGATACGCAGTATTTT. The encoded protein is CASSLAAGPPPDTQYF.

The gene calls are TRBV6-1 and TRBJ1-5; D uncertain. This CDR3 comprises 13 residues. The germline gives CDR1 MNHNS, CDR2 SASEGT. Trimming stripped 6 bases from V and 5 bases from J, with 11 bases between. Written as DNA, the CDR3 is TGTGCCAGCAGAGGGTCAACGGATCAGCCCCAGCATTTT. This sequence encodes CASRGSTDQPQHF.

In this sample, this clonotype turned up many times. The chain links TRBV15 to TRBJ1-5; tentatively, D is TRBD1 (6 bases). The V gene's germline CDR1 is LNHNV and CDR2 YYDKDF (reference sequence). V gave up 5 bases and J gave up 7 bases, with 15 bases separating them. There are 14 residues in the CDR3. Here the CDR3 DNA reads TGTGCCACCAGCCAAAAGGGGGGGAACCAGCCCCAGCATTTT. This encodes CATSQKGGNQPQHF.

This rearrangement joins TRBV19 to TRBJ2-4; 11 bases agree with TRBD2. The CDR3 has 16 residues. The V and J ends lost 4 bases and 7 bases, in that order; junction bases with no gene match: 9. Germline values: CDR1 LNHDA, CDR2 SQIVND (reference sequence). For the CDR3, the DNA is TGTGCCAGTAGTAAGCGGCTAGCGGGGGGCCTGAACATTCAGTACTTC. This gives the protein CASSKRLAGGLNIQYF. Drawing the rest from reference TRBV19 and TRBJ2-4, the complete variable domain is DGGITQSPKYLFRKEGQNVTLSCEQNLNHDAMYWYRQDPGQGLRLIYYSQIVNDFQKGDIAEGYSVSREKKESFPLTVTSAQKNPTAFYLCASSKRLAGGLNIQYFGAGTRLSVL.

Only a few counts were recorded for this clonotype. V is TRBV5-1 and J is TRBJ2-7, with D perhaps TRBD1 (6 bases). Trimming stripped 4 bases from V and 3 bases from J, with 17 bases between. In germline, CDR1 is SGHRS, CDR2 YFSETQ. The CDR3 is made up of 15 amino acids. For the CDR3, the DNA is TGCGCCAGCAGCCCCTACCCGACAGGCAACTACGAGCAGTACTTC. This sequence encodes CASSPYPTGNYEQYF.

This clonotype was counted many times. The chain links TRBV7-2 to TRBJ2-3; the match to TRBD2 covers 7 bases. Germline values: CDR1 SGHTA, CDR2 FQGNSA. Trimming cost V 1 base and J 5 bases; bases outside gene matches: 0. This CDR3 spans 13 amino acids. CDR3 protein: CASSLGGRDTQYF. The DNA for the CDR3 is TGTGCCAGCAGCTTAGGCGGGAGAGATACGCAGTATTTT.

This clonotype was found many times. CDR3 residues: CAIRSDRADTQYF. In DNA, the CDR3 is TGTGCCATCAGATCCGACAGGGCAGATACGCAGTATTTT. V and J are TRBV10-3 and TRBJ2-3; 7 nucleotides agree with TRBD1. CDR1 ENHRY and CDR2 SYGVKD come from the germline V gene. V was clipped by 6 bases and J by 4 bases; unmatched bases: 4. This CDR3 has 13 residues.

This clonotype showed up many times. The chain couples TRBV20-1 to TRBJ1-3, with no clear D. Trimming cost V 0 bases and J 0 bases, with 9 bases left between them. The CDR3 extends over 15 amino acids. Germline V gives CDR1 DFQATT, CDR2 SNEGSKA (reference sequence). The CDR3 loop reads CSARDPGHSGNTIYF. The CDR3 region has the DNA TGCAGTGCTAGAGATCCGGGCCACTCTGGAAACACCATATATTTT.